This entry lists 27 T cell receptor beta chains sequenced from one sample in a study of early T cells in non-severe SARS-CoV-2 infection. From the 5' RACE reads, TCRdb called clonotypes with MiXCR, one entry per CDR3 protein. This table has more than 65,000 distinct CDR3 sequences, roughly an eighth appearing once. Sequenced: whole blood. Receptors were obtained from an adult who was a healthcare worker with PCR-confirmed SARS-CoV-2 infection or an uninfected control (not recorded which).

At least ten counts were recorded for this clonotype. V usage is TRBV12-3 or TRBV12-4 and J usage is TRBJ1-2; D might be TRBD1 (5 bases). Trimming cost V 7 bases and J 4 bases, with 10 bases left between them. This CDR3 has 12 amino acids. Written as DNA, the CDR3 is TGTGCCAGCAATTCAGGGAGCTATGGCTACACCTTC. Amino acids: CASNSGSYGYTF.

In this sample, this clonotype turned up a few times. The chain employs TRBV2 and TRBJ1-2; D not certain. The CDR3 is 13 amino acids. Germline loops: CDR1 SNHLY, CDR2 FYNNEI. Trimming left V 3 bases short and J 1 base short, with 6 bases between. The CDR3 nucleotides read TGTGCCAGCAGTGAGGGTGATAACTATGGCTACACCTTC. It codes for CASSEGDNYGYTF.

The rearrangement joins TRBV4-1 to TRBJ2-1, with D tentatively TRBD1 or TRBD2 (5 bases each). This CDR3 is 13 amino acids long. The germline V gene has CDR1 MGHRA and CDR2 YSYEKL. V was trimmed by 3 bases and J by 10 bases, leaving 13 bases between them. This CDR3 reads CASSHNRDPEQFF. The CDR3 DNA sequence: TGCGCCAGCAGCCACAACCGGGACCCGGAGCAGTTCTTC.

In this sample, this clonotype turned up many times. This sequence joins TRBV6-6 and TRBJ1-2; TRBD1 might be the D (6 bases). Trimming shortened V by 9 bases and J by 6 bases, and 11 bases separated the two germline ends. The CDR3 totals 11 residues. CDR1 MNHNY and CDR2 SVGAGI come from the germline V gene (reference sequence). CDR3: CASQGNDGYTF. In nucleotides, the CDR3 is TGTGCCAGTCAGGGGAATGATGGCTACACCTTC.

Regarding this clonotype: In this CDR3 the conserved last residue, phenylalanine or tryptophan, is missing, so a read error is likely. The chain links TRBV7-9 to TRBJ1-1; TRBD1 aligns across 7 bases. The CDR3 contains 17 residues. The J segment lost 0 bases and the V segment lost 3 bases, leaving 10 bases of the junction unmatched. The germline V gene encodes CDR1 SEHNR and CDR2 FQNEAQ (reference sequence). The CDR3 loop is CASSFPPGTAMNTEAFS. CDR3 coding DNA: TGTGCCAGCAGCTTCCCCCCGGGGACAGCTATGAACACTGAAGCTTTCTCT.

This clonotype was observed at least ten times. V usage is TRBV7-8 and J usage is TRBJ1-1, with TRBD1 matching 8 bases. Losses at the gene ends were 2 bases for V and 3 bases for J; bases not matched to a gene: 11. The CDR3 covers 17 residues. Per the germline V gene, CDR1 is SGHVS and CDR2 is FQNEAQ. The CDR3 region has the DNA TGTGCCAGCAGCTTAAATTTCAGGGGGCGGCTTGACACTGAAGCTTTCTTT. Translation: CASSLNFRGRLDTEAFF.

The gene calls are TRBV30 and TRBJ1-1; no firm D call. Trimming took off 4 bases at V and 8 bases at J, with 11 bases between the two ends. Germline V gene data show CDR1 as GTSNPN and CDR2 as SVGIG (reference sequence). The CDR3 is 11 amino acids. CDR3 DNA: TGTGCCTGGACCCTTTGGGGAGAAGCTTTCTTT. Residues: CAWTLWGEAFF.

Ten or more counts support this clonotype. The rearrangement joins TRBV5-5 to TRBJ2-3, with a weak D call TRBD2 (6 bases). Between the trimmed V and J ends, which lost 0 bases and 0 bases, there was a span of 11 bases. CDR3 size: 16 residues. Germline CDR1 is SGHKS and CDR2 is YYEKEE (reference sequence). CDR3 in DNA: TGTGCCAGCAGCTTGGTGGGTGGAGGGAGCACAGATACGCAGTATTTT. Translation: CASSLVGGGSTDTQYF.

The CDR3 nucleotides read TGTGCCAGCAGTTACTCGAATAAGGGGACAGGGTATGGCTACACCTTC. As protein: CASSYSNKGTGYGYTF. The V and J genes are TRBV6-5 and TRBJ1-2, with 9 bases matching TRBD1. The J segment lost 5 bases and the V segment lost 0 bases, leaving 7 bases of the junction unmatched. Germline CDR1 reads MNHEY; CDR2 reads SVGAGI. There are 16 residues in the CDR3.

This clonotype has only a few counts. The rearrangement uses TRBV7-2 and TRBJ2-5; 12 bases line up with TRBD2. This CDR3 contains 14 residues. The junction had 2 bases not matched to a gene; V was cut back by 5 bases and J by 4 bases. Germline values: CDR1 SGHTA, CDR2 FQGNSA. The chain's CDR3 is CASSILAGGETQYF. The CDR3 bases are TGTGCCAGCAGCATACTAGCGGGGGGAGAGACCCAGTACTTC.

The CDR3 coding sequence is TGTGCCAGCAGCACCTCCCCCCACGAGCAGTTCTTC. Translating it yields CASSTSPHEQFF. The chain carries TRBV7-2 and TRBJ2-1; D is unresolved. This CDR3 comprises 12 residues. V was trimmed by 5 bases and J by 10 bases, leaving 12 bases between them. The germline CDR1 and CDR2 sequences are SGHTA and FQGNSA.

This clonotype appeared once. The chain carries TRBV12-3 or TRBV12-4 and TRBJ2-1; 10 positions match TRBD2. The ends lost 5 bases at V and 7 bases at J; junction bases unmatched: 14. The CDR3 extends over 17 amino acids. In nucleotides, the CDR3 is TGTGCCAGCAGTCTCTGGACTAGCGGTTATACTCGGAATGAGCAGTTCTTC. It specifies CASSLWTSGYTRNEQFF.

This clonotype was seen a handful of times. The chain recombines TRBV3-1 with TRBJ2-4, with D perhaps given as TRBD1 or TRBD2 (5 bases each). This CDR3 is built from 17 residues. The germline V and J ends were trimmed by 4 bases and 0 bases, with 16 bases remaining between them. Looked up from germline, CDR1 is LGHDT and CDR2 is YNNKEL (reference sequence). CDR3 protein: CASSPEGLPLAKNIQYF. Written as DNA, the CDR3 is TGTGCCAGCAGCCCCGAGGGGCTACCACTAGCCAAAAACATTCAGTACTTC.

The chain uses TRBV9 and TRBJ2-7; D is unresolved. V lost 1 base and J lost 4, with 12 bases in between. Germline CDR1 reads SGDLS; CDR2 reads YYNGEE. The CDR3 contains 14 residues. The CDR3 DNA reads TGTGCCAGCAGCGTACAGGCTTTGGGGTACGAGCAGTACTTC. The encoded protein is CASSVQALGYEQYF.

This clonotype was seen at least ten times. The chain recombines TRBV5-4 with TRBJ1-2, with 8 bases lining up with TRBD1. CDR3 length: 15 residues. The germline gives CDR1 SGHNT, CDR2 YYREEE (reference sequence). Trimming took 4 bases from V and 2 from J; bases not matched to a gene: 7. The CDR3 spells CASSPGRQGNYGYTF. For the CDR3, the DNA is TGTGCCAGCAGCCCGGGGCGACAGGGGAACTATGGCTACACCTTC. The whole variable domain, filled in from reference TRBV5-4 and TRBJ1-2, reads ETGVTQSPTHLIKTRGQQVTLRCSSQSGHNTVSWYQQALGQGPQFIFQYYREEENGRGNFPPRFSGLQFPNYSSELNVNALELDDSALYLCASSPGRQGNYGYTFGSGTRLTVV.

Notes on this clonotype: The conserved phenylalanine or tryptophan normally closing the CDR3 is absent here, so this likely arose from a read error. CDR3 nucleotides: TGCGCCAGCAGCGAAGAGACAGGGCCGGGGGAAGAGACCCAGTACTCC. Amino acids: CASSEETGPGEETQYS. This rearrangement joins TRBV5-1 to TRBJ2-5; D might be TRBD1 (7 bases). Germline values: CDR1 SGHRS, CDR2 YFSETQ. V was trimmed by 4 bases and J by 3 bases, leaving 19 bases between them. CDR3 length equals 16 residues.

The V call is TRBV12-3 or TRBV12-4, the J call TRBJ1-1; the match to TRBD1 covers 7 bases. This CDR3 contains 15 residues. The V gene end was trimmed by 5 bases and the J gene end by 1 base; junction bases not matched to a gene: 7. CDR3 DNA: TGTGCCAGCAGTAAAACGGACAGGCGGAACACTGAAGCTTTCTTT. This sequence encodes CASSKTDRRNTEAFF.

A few counts support this clonotype. V usage is TRBV5-1 and J usage is TRBJ2-7; D gene ambiguous. Between the trimmed V and J ends, which lost 1 base and 4 bases, there was a span of 15 bases. The CDR3 has 15 amino acids. Germline V CDR1 and CDR2: SGHRS, YFSETQ. The CDR3 here is CASSLSSVLSYEQYF. CDR3 coding DNA: TGCGCCAGCAGCTTGTCGTCCGTACTAAGTTACGAGCAGTACTTC.

This clonotype was observed at least ten times. The chain carries TRBV18 and TRBJ1-2; unclear D gene. The CDR3 length is 16 residues. Between the trimmed V and J ends, which lost 4 bases and 0 bases, there was a span of 15 bases. Germline CDR1 reads KGHSH; CDR2 reads LQKENI. The CDR3 is CASSLDRVSANYGYTF. For the CDR3, the DNA is TGTGCCAGCTCACTTGATAGGGTATCGGCTAACTATGGCTACACCTTC.

This clonotype has just a few counts. The rearrangement links TRBV6-1 to TRBJ2-7; maybe TRBD1 (8 bases). Trimming took 7 bases from V and 0 from J, leaving 13 bases between them. Looked up from germline, CDR1 is MNHNS and CDR2 is SASEGT. The CDR3 is 14 amino acids. This CDR3 reads CASKQGGHSYEQYF. In DNA, the CDR3 is TGTGCCAGCAAACAGGGGGGGCACTCCTACGAGCAGTACTTC.

The chain carries TRBV19 and TRBJ2-2; D unresolved. The CDR3 is 13 amino acids. Trimming cost V 3 bases and J 6 bases, with 8 bases left between them. Germline CDR1 and CDR2: LNHDA and SQIVND (reference sequence). The CDR3 nucleotides are TGTGCCAGTAGTATCCCTTCGGCCGGGGAGCTGTTTTTT. This gives the protein CASSIPSAGELFF.

The gene calls are TRBV12-3 or TRBV12-4 and TRBJ1-3; 8 bases agree with TRBD1. V was pared by 9 bases and J by 4 bases, with 8 bases of the junction left unmatched. This CDR3 is built from 14 residues. CDR3 DNA sequence: TGTGCCAGTAGAAAGACAGGGGACGGAAACACCATATATTTT. This codes for CASRKTGDGNTIYF.

V usage is TRBV20-1 and J usage is TRBJ2-2; possible D gene TRBD2, 7 bases. The germline V gene has CDR1 DFQATT and CDR2 SNEGSKA (reference sequence). The CDR3 is 15 residues long. V shed 6 bases and J shed 4 bases, with 18 bases lying between them. CDR3 nucleotides: TGCAGTGCCTTGGACGGGGGGCAGGTCACCGGGGAGCTGTTTTTT. As protein: CSALDGGQVTGELFF.

V and J are TRBV6-2 or TRBV6-3 and TRBJ2-1, with 7 nucleotides matching TRBD1. From germline, CDR1 is MNHEY and CDR2 SVGEGT. The CDR3 spans 20 residues. V lost 6 bases, J lost 1 base, and 21 bases stayed unmatched. Here the CDR3 DNA reads TGTGCCAGCAGCAACGGAAGACTGTTGCAGAGGGGGCCATCCTACAATGAGCAGTTCTTC. Translated: CASSNGRLLQRGPSYNEQFF.

This clonotype has a handful of counts. The chain uses TRBV6-5 and TRBJ2-1; 9 bases are a match to TRBD2. V trimming: 6 bases; J trimming: 10 bases; junction bases outside the gene matches: 10. Germline V lookup: CDR1 MNHEY, CDR2 SVGAGI. There are 14 residues in the CDR3. Written as DNA, the CDR3 is TGTGCCAGCAGGGGCGGGGGGGCCGTCTGGGAGCAGTTCTTC. Its translation: CASRGGGAVWEQFF.

This clonotype was seen ten or more times. This chain connects TRBV11-2 to TRBJ2-5, with 15 nucleotides matching TRBD2. The ends lost 5 bases at V and 0 bases at J; junction bases unmatched: 7. CDR3 size: 18 residues. Germline V gives CDR1 SGHAT, CDR2 FQNNGV. The CDR3 here is CASSRGTSGGPYQETQYF. The DNA of the CDR3 is TGTGCCAGCAGCCGAGGGACTAGCGGGGGGCCGTACCAAGAGACCCAGTACTTC.

With regard to this clonotype: A much larger clone differs by one base, so this may be a read error. The chain is built from TRBV30 and TRBJ2-3; the D gene is possibly TRBD2 (6 bases). The CDR3 extends over 14 amino acids. Germline lookup yields CDR1 GTSNPN and CDR2 SVGIG (reference sequence). With 2 bases removed from V and 4 bases from J, the gap between germline ends came to 13 bases. The CDR3 coding sequence is TGTGCCTGGAGTCGTGGGGGGAGCTCAGATACGCAGTATTTT. Translated: CAWSRGGSSDTQYF. Drawing the rest from reference TRBV30 and TRBJ2-3, the complete variable domain is SQTIHQWPATLVQPVGSPLSLECTVEGTSNPNLYWYRQAAGRGLQLLFYSVGIGQISSEVPQNLSASRPQDRQFILSSKKLLLSDSGFYLCAWSRGGSSDTQYFGPGTRLTVL.